This T cell receptor beta chain was identified in a study of blood T cell repertoires in COVID-19. The overall study: There were acute and convalescent COVID-19 samples, and they came from the United States, Italy and Spain. Sample material is recorded as cDNA or gDNA derived from T cells, B-cell-depleted T cells, or PBMCs.

In the source study's methods: The assay estimated nucleated cells by amplifying reference gene primers. Produced via immunoSEQ multiplex PCR; TCRdb's table is partial and in-frame only. The DNA was the basis for D and trimming; V, J and clone size are from that table. Here the sample spans 200,000 or so clones, 88% being singletons. CDR3 size: 13 residues. Germline-derived CDR1 and CDR2 are SGHAT and FQDESV (reference sequence). V was cut by 3 bases and J by 5 bases, with 10 bases left in between. V usage is TRBV11-1 and J usage is TRBJ2-5; D is perhaps TRBD2 (6 bases). This sequence originates from a man in his 70s with acute or convalescent COVID-19. Sequences were obtained from peripheral blood. The CDR3 DNA reads TGTGCCAGCAGCTTGGGGGGTCAGGAGACCCAGTACTTC. Protein product: CASSLGGQETQYF.